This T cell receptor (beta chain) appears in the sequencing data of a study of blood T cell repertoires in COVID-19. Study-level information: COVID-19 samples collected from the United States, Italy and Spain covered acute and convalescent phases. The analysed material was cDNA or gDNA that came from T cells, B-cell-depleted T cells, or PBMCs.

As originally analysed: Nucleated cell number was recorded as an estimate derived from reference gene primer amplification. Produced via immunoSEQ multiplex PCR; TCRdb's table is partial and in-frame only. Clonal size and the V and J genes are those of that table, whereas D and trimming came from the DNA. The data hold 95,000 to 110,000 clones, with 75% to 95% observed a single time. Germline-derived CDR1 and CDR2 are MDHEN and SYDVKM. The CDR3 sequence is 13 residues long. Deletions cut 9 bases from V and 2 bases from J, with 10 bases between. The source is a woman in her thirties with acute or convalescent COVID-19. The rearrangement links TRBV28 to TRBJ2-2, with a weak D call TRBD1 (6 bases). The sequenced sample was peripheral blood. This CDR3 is CASYRVNTGELFF. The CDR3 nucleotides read TGTGCCAGTTACAGGGTTAACACCGGGGAGCTGTTTTTT.